One and the same sample provided the 32 T cell receptor beta chains below, sequenced in a study of CD8+ T cells in alopecia areata. Extraction and reverse transcription of RNA yielded cDNA as the sequencing template. The protocol was immunoSEQ multiplex PCR, while the TCRdb copy is restricted to in-frame clones and leaves out a portion. The sample lists 200,000 to 250,000 clones, 57% seen once, with approximately 0.5% in the top ten. The source was CD4+ T cells sorted from blood, collected at week 0. These receptors were taken from a human donor with alopecia areata.

The V call is TRBV29-1, the J call TRBJ2-7; 11 bases line up with TRBD1. J lost 7 bases, V lost 7 bases, and 6 bases had no gene match. Germline V gene data show CDR1 as SQVTM and CDR2 as ANQGSEA. The CDR3 has 12 amino acids. CDR3 sequence: CSARTGGDEQYF. In DNA form, the CDR3 reads TGCAGCGCCCGGACAGGGGGCGATGAGCAGTACTTC.

This clone appeared a few times. CDR3 bases: TGTGCCAGCAGCTTTGGCCCCGACGGGGAAGCTTTCTTT. Amino acids: CASSFGPDGEAFF. The rearrangement joins TRBV7-3 to TRBJ1-1; the D is unclear. The V end lost 3 bases, the J end lost 8 bases, and 13 bases lay between the germline ends. Per germline, CDR1 SGHTA and CDR2 FQGTGA. This CDR3 has 13 residues.

The chain couples TRBV5-1 to TRBJ2-3; 11 bases map to TRBD2. The V gene's germline CDR1 is SGHRS and CDR2 YFSETQ. After removal of 4 bases from V and 1 base from J, the junction contained 8 bases not matched to a gene. The CDR3 totals 17 residues. CDR3 in DNA: TGCGCCAGCAGCGTTGGGACTAGCGGAGTGCGCACAGATACGCAGTATTTT. Its protein is CASSVGTSGVRTDTQYF. Looking up the rest from reference TRBV5-1 and TRBJ2-3 gives the full variable domain: KAGVTQTPRYLIKTRGQQVTLSCSPISGHRSVSWYQQTPGQGLQFLFEYFSETQRNKGNFPGRFSGRQFSNSRSEMNVSTLELGDSALYLCASSVGTSGVRTDTQYFGPGTRLTVL.

With regard to this clone: The CDR3 carries no conserved terminal phenylalanine or tryptophan, so it likely arises from a read error. Because the CDR3's place on the DNA is in doubt, the DNA is left out and the CDR3 is given as listed by TCRdb. This chain uses TRBV4-1 with TRBJ1-1. Germline values: CDR1 MGHRA, CDR2 YSYEKL. The CDR3 length equals 11 residues, ends included. CDR3 amino acids: CASSQDKSPFL.

The genes are TRBV2 and TRBJ1-2, with 7 nucleotides matching TRBD1. The CDR3 runs to 12 residues. The germline gives CDR1 SNHLY, CDR2 FYNNEI. The junction had 10 bases not matched to a gene; V was cut back by 5 bases and J by 13 bases. This CDR3 reads CASSSGQPTITF. The CDR3 DNA follows: TGTGCCAGCAGTTCGGGACAGCCTACTATCACCTTC.

This clone was counted between two and nine times. V usage is TRBV10-3 and J usage is TRBJ2-3, with D hard to call. Germline V gene lookup returns CDR1 ENHRY and CDR2 SYGVKD. Trimming took off 8 bases at V and 0 bases at J, with 12 bases between the two ends. CDR3 length: 14 amino acids. The CDR3 DNA sequence: TGTGCCATCCGCAGGACCCCAAGCACAGATACGCAGTATTTT. This gives the protein CAIRRTPSTDTQYF.

V usage is TRBV5-1 and J usage is TRBJ1-1; D possibly corresponds to TRBD1 (6 bases). This CDR3 comprises 12 residues. Germline V gene sequence: CDR1 SGHRS, CDR2 YFSETQ. Trimming took 3 bases from V and 4 from J, leaving 7 bases between them. The CDR3 nucleotides read TGCGCCAGCAGCTGGGGGCTCACTGAAGCTTTCTTT. Translated: CASSWGLTEAFF. Using reference TRBV5-1 and TRBJ1-1 for the parts outside the CDR3, the full variable domain is KAGVTQTPRYLIKTRGQQVTLSCSPISGHRSVSWYQQTPGQGLQFLFEYFSETQRNKGNFPGRFSGRQFSNSRSEMNVSTLELGDSALYLCASSWGLTEAFFGQGTRLTVV.

This clone was observed a handful of times. V is TRBV1 and J is TRBJ2-5; TRBD2 is taken as the D call from the table, unchecked against the DNA. TRBV1 is assigned pseudogene status. CDR3 length equals 18 residues. CDR3 amino acids: CTSSQMVRTGGRQETQYF. The CDR3 DNA reads TGCACCAGCAGCCAGATGGTTCGGACGGGAGGCCGCCAAGAGACCCAGTACTTC.

The CDR3 bases are TGTGCCTGGAGTGAAGCGGTGGGAGAGACCCAGTACTTC. Its translation: CAWSEAVGETQYF. The chain carries TRBV30 and TRBJ2-5; tentatively, D is TRBD2 (5 bases). The CDR3 loop spans 13 amino acids. Trimming left V 1 base short and J 4 bases short, with 10 bases between. In germline, CDR1 is GTSNPN, CDR2 SVGIG (reference sequence).

The chain carries TRBV5-4 and TRBJ1-1, with a tentative D call TRBD1 (6 bases). The V and J ends lost 2 bases and 0 bases respectively, with 8 bases between them. CDR1 and CDR2 from the germline V gene are SGHNT and YYREEE (reference sequence). The CDR3 contains 14 residues. The CDR3: CASSLQGVNTEAFF. The CDR3 DNA follows: TGTGCCAGCAGCTTACAGGGAGTGAACACTGAAGCTTTCTTT.

CDR3 sequence (DNA): TGCAGCGTTGAAAGGCTGGAAGAGACCCAGTACTTC. It translates to CSVERLEETQYF. The gene calls are TRBV29-1 and TRBJ2-5, with D hard to call. The CDR3 spans 12 residues. From germline, CDR1 is SQVTM and CDR2 ANQGSEA. The germline V and J ends were trimmed by 2 bases and 3 bases, with 7 bases remaining between them.

The chain combines TRBV27 with TRBJ2-3; TRBD2 might be the D (6 bases). Deletions cut 3 bases from V and 4 bases from J, with 14 bases between. The CDR3 has 15 residues. CDR1 and CDR2 (germline): MNHEY, SMNVEV (reference sequence). The CDR3 sequence is CASSFAGRVADTQYF. The CDR3 nucleotides are TGTGCCAGCAGTTTTGCCGGGAGAGTCGCAGATACGCAGTATTTT.

In this sample, this clone turned up a few times. V gene TRBV29-1 combines with J gene TRBJ2-5, with D possibly TRBD2 on 5 matching bases. Germline CDR1 and CDR2: SQVTM and ANQGSEA. The CDR3 loop spans 13 amino acids. V lost 2 bases, J lost 3 bases, and 10 bases lay in between. In DNA, the CDR3 is TGCAGCGTTGAAAAGCGGAACGAAGAGACCCAGTACTTC. It translates to CSVEKRNEETQYF.

In its sample, this clone was seen once. This sequence joins TRBV6-5 and TRBJ2-2, with no clear D. The V gene lost 5 bases and the J gene lost 3 bases, with 4 bases spanning the gap. Per germline, CDR1 MNHEY and CDR2 SVGAGI. There are 12 residues in the CDR3. CDR3 sequence (DNA): TGTGCCAGCAGTATGTACACCGGGGAGCTGTTTTTT. Amino acid sequence: CASSMYTGELFF.

Notes on this clone: Just one base apart from a much larger clone, this may be a read error. V and J are TRBV5-4 and TRBJ1-1, with TRBD1 matching over 8 bases. CDR3 length equals 13 residues. The V gene end was trimmed by 5 bases and the J gene end by 3 bases; junction bases not matched to a gene: 3. CDR1 SGHNT and CDR2 YYREEE come from the germline V gene (reference sequence). The CDR3 sequence is CASSPDRDTEAFF. CDR3 DNA: TGTGCCAGCAGTCCGGACAGGGACACTGAAGCTTTCTTT.

This clone was recorded a few times. This sample includes further DNA sequences coding for the same CDR3. The V gene is TRBV7-9, the J gene TRBJ2-3; D call uncertain. The length of the CDR3 is 14 residues. Trimming removed 1 base from V and 0 bases from J, with 5 bases in between. CDR1 is SEHNR and CDR2 is FQNEAQ in the germline V gene (reference sequence). The CDR3 region has the DNA TGTGCCAGCAGCTTAGGTTCCAGCACAGATACGCAGTATTTT. It is translated as CASSLGSSTDTQYF.

The chain is built from TRBV25-1 and TRBJ1-1; D is ambiguous. The V gene's germline CDR1 is MGHDK and CDR2 SYGVNS. V was shortened by 2 bases and J by 11 bases, with 18 bases between the two germline ends. The CDR3 spans 14 residues. CDR3 loop: CASSEERGRRAAFF. CDR3 DNA sequence: TGTGCCAGCAGTGAAGAACGCGGGCGCAGAGCGGCTTTCTTT.

The chain joins TRBV7-9 to TRBJ2-1, with D hard to call. V gave up 5 bases and J gave up 3 bases, with 17 bases separating them. The germline CDR1 and CDR2 sequences are SEHNR and FQNEAQ (reference sequence). CDR3 length: 16 amino acids. CDR3 in DNA: TGTGCCAGCAGCCCCTATGTCAAGCCTGACTACAATGAGCAGTTCTTC. As protein: CASSPYVKPDYNEQFF.

The V call is TRBV11-3, the J call TRBJ2-1; 9 bases are a match to TRBD2. The CDR3 contains 17 residues. J lost 4 bases, V lost 0 bases, and 7 bases had no gene match. Looked up from germline, CDR1 is SGHNT and CDR2 is YENEEA. DNA of the CDR3: TGTGCCAGCAGCTTAGAAAGTCGACTAGCGGATTACAATGAGCAGTTCTTC. It encodes CASSLESRLADYNEQFF.

In its sample, this clone was seen a few times. The CDR3 sequence is CASSHRSGSYNEQFF. The CDR3 nucleotides read TGTGCCAGCAGCCACCGCAGCGGCTCCTACAATGAGCAGTTCTTC. The V gene is TRBV7-9, the J gene TRBJ2-1, with D perhaps TRBD2 (5 bases). This CDR3 is 15 amino acids long. Per germline, CDR1 SEHNR and CDR2 FQNEAQ (reference sequence). Trimming removed 5 bases from V and 0 bases from J, with 11 bases in between.

The chain uses TRBV19 and TRBJ1-5; D ambiguous. Germline V gene lookup returns CDR1 LNHDA and CDR2 SQIVND (reference sequence). Between the trimmed V and J ends, which lost 3 bases and 4 bases, there was a span of 7 bases. CDR3 length: 13 residues. The CDR3 region is CASSMEANQPQHF. The CDR3 nucleotides read TGTGCCAGTAGTATGGAAGCGAATCAGCCCCAGCATTTT. Complete variable domain (other parts from reference TRBV19 and TRBJ1-5): DGGITQSPKYLFRKEGQNVTLSCEQNLNHDAMYWYRQDPGQGLRLIYYSQIVNDFQKGDIAEGYSVSREKKESFPLTVTSAQKNPTAFYLCASSMEANQPQHFGDGTRLSIL.

This clone was seen only a few times. This chain joins TRBV4-1 and TRBJ2-5; no definite D call. Trimming pared 1 base from V and 4 bases from J, leaving 7 bases between. CDR3 size: 13 residues. The germline gives CDR1 MGHRA, CDR2 YSYEKL. The CDR3 nucleotides read TGCGCCAGCAGCCAAGCCGTATCAGAGACCCAGTACTTC. This gives the protein CASSQAVSETQYF.

This clone showed up just a few times. This chain uses TRBV7-8 with TRBJ1-2, with TRBD1 matching 7 bases. CDR3 length: 14 residues. Germline CDR1 SGHVS, CDR2 FQNEAQ. Trimming at V came to 5 bases and at J to 4 bases, leaving 7 bases not matched to a gene. The CDR3 bases are TGTGCCAGCAGCCCAGACAGGGTGCGCTATGGCTACACCTTC. Amino acids: CASSPDRVRYGYTF.

The V and J genes are TRBV5-6 and TRBJ2-1; 14 nucleotides align to TRBD2. Germline CDR1 and CDR2: SGHDT and YYEEEE. This CDR3 has 16 amino acids. V was clipped by 6 bases and J by 7 bases; unmatched bases: 9. The CDR3 spells CASTGGGTSGSNEQFF. The CDR3 DNA follows: TGTGCCAGCACCGGTGGGGGGACTAGCGGGAGTAATGAGCAGTTCTTC.

This clone was recorded a few times. This chain links TRBV29-1 with TRBJ2-5; the D gene is possibly TRBD1 (6 bases). Germline values: CDR1 SQVTM, CDR2 ANQGSEA. The CDR3 contains 14 residues. Between the trimmed V and J ends, which lost 6 bases and 1 base, there was a span of 15 bases. The CDR3 loop reads CSVGRTGFQETQYF. In nucleotides, the CDR3 is TGCAGCGTGGGAAGAACAGGGTTCCAAGAGACCCAGTACTTC.

V usage is TRBV25-1 and J usage is TRBJ1-5; no clear D. The ends were cut back, 4 bases at V and 2 bases at J, with 6 bases in the middle. Per the germline V gene, CDR1 is MGHDK and CDR2 is SYGVNS. The CDR3 is 13 residues long. The DNA for the CDR3 is TGTGCCAGCAGTGGGCAGGGCAATCAGCCCCAGCATTTT. Its protein is CASSGQGNQPQHF.

This clone was recorded only once. This chain joins TRBV12-5 and TRBJ2-7; TRBD1 aligns across 8 bases. This CDR3 comprises 14 residues. The germline V gene encodes CDR1 LGHNT and CDR2 FRNRAP. Trimming at V came to 1 base and at J to 5 bases, leaving 4 bases not matched to a gene. This CDR3 reads CASGLGQGSHEQYF. The CDR3 nucleotides read TGTGCTAGTGGTTTGGGACAGGGGTCCCACGAGCAGTACTTC.

The CDR3 coding sequence is TGTGCCAGCAGTTACACGAAACCGCTTCATGAGCAGTTCTTC. Its translation is CASSYTKPLHEQFF. The V gene is TRBV6-5, the J gene TRBJ2-1; D remains unclear. Trimming removed 2 bases from V and 8 bases from J, with 13 bases in between. In germline, CDR1 is MNHEY, CDR2 SVGAGI. There are 14 residues in the CDR3.

This clone is medium-sized within its sample. The chain links TRBV7-9 to TRBJ1-2, with D possibly TRBD1 on 6 matching bases. The V and J ends lost 4 bases and 0 bases respectively, with 9 bases between them. Germline CDR1 SEHNR, CDR2 FQNEAQ (reference sequence). This CDR3 region has 14 residues. CDR3 amino acids: CASSWGQANYGYTF. CDR3 coding DNA: TGTGCCAGCAGCTGGGGACAAGCTAACTATGGCTACACCTTC.

The rearrangement joins TRBV10-2 to TRBJ1-1, with D perhaps matching TRBD1 (6 bases). Germline CDR1 WSHSY, CDR2 SAAADI. The CDR3 runs 15 residues. V dropped 6 bases and J dropped 1 base, with 15 bases sitting between them. CDR3 DNA sequence: TGCGCCAGCAGACAAGAGGGCAGGGGGAACACTGAAGCTTTCTTT. Translated: CASRQEGRGNTEAFF.

The chain links TRBV4-1 to TRBJ2-5, with TRBD2 identical over 13 bases. This CDR3 comprises 16 residues. V lost 4 bases to trimming and J lost 5 bases; unmatched junction nucleotides: 7. Germline-derived CDR1 and CDR2 are MGHRA and YSYEKL. CDR3 region: CASSRGTSGTLETQYF. CDR3 DNA sequence: TGCGCCAGCAGCCGGGGGACTAGCGGGACTCTCGAGACCCAGTACTTC.

The V call is TRBV9, the J call TRBJ2-1; TRBD2 matches 14 bases. V trimming: 1 base; J trimming: 8 bases; junction bases outside the gene matches: 5. This CDR3 has 16 amino acids. The V gene's germline CDR1 is SGDLS and CDR2 YYNGEE. CDR3 protein: CASSVTGTSGSDEQFF. The CDR3, as DNA: TGTGCCAGCAGCGTAACCGGGACTAGCGGGAGCGATGAGCAGTTCTTC.